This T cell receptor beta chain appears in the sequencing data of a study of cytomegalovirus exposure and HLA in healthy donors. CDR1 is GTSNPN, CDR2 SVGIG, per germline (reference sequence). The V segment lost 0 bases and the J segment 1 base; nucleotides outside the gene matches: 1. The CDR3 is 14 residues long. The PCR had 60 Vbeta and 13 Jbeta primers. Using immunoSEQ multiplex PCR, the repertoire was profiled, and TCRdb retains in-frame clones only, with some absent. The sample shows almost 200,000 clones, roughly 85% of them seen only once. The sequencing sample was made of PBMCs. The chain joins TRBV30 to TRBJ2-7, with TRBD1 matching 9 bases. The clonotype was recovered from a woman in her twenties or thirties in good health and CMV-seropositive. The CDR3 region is CAWSVGTGSYEQYF. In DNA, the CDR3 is TGTGCCTGGAGTGTGGGGACAGGGTCCTACGAGCAGTACTTC.